This T cell receptor beta chain was retrieved from a study of blood T cell repertoires in COVID-19. At the level of the study: Samples representing acute and convalescent COVID-19 were sourced from the United States, Italy and Spain. Nucleic acid was either cDNA or gDNA, and it came from T cells, B-cell-depleted T cells, or PBMCs.

The CDR3 has 15 residues. CDR1 and CDR2 from the germline V gene are LGHDT and YNNKEL (reference sequence). V was pared by 1 base and J by 9 bases, with 8 bases of the junction left unmatched. Original processing methods: Amplifying reference gene primers gave estimates of nucleated cell counts. Libraries were prepared by immunoSEQ multiplex PCR; TCRdb keeps only in-frame clonotypes and omits some of them. V and J calls and clone size follow that table, whereas D and trimming were derived from the DNA. Of approximately 140,000 clones in the sample, roughly 80% were seen once. This receptor was obtained from a human donor with acute or convalescent COVID-19. The donor label of this sample is uncertain. Material for sequencing was peripheral blood. The chain employs TRBV3-1 (or the pseudogene TRBV3-2) and TRBJ2-4; 8 nucleotides agree with TRBD2. Here the CDR3 reads CASSQVSGGPPIQYF. The CDR3 bases are TGTGCCAGCAGCCAAGTCAGCGGGGGTCCCCCCATTCAGTACTTC.